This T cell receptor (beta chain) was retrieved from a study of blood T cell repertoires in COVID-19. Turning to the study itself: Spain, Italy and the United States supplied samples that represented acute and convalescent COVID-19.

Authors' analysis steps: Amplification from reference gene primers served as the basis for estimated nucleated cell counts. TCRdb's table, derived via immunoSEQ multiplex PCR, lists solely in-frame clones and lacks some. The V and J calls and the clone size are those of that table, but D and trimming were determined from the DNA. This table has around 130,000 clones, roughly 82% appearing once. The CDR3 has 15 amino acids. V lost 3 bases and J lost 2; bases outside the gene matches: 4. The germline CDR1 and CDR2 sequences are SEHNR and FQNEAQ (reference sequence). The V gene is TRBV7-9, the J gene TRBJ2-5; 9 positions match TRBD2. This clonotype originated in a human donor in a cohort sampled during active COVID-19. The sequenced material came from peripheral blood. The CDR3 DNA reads TGTGCCAGCAGCTTCCCTCTAGCGGGACAAGAGACCCAGTACTTC. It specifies CASSFPLAGQETQYF.